These 24 T cell receptor beta chains originate from one sample sequenced in a study of T cell repertoires in cytomegalovirus infection. Which antigens these TCRs recognize remains unknown. TCRdb redid the calling of the reads with MiXCR, one entry per CDR3 protein. The sample includes roughly 700,000 distinct CDR3 sequences, around 31% of them seen just once. The sample here was cultured PBMCs, taken from culture after CMV antigen stimulation. These TCRs come from a human donor in good health (CMV status not recorded). Some clones in this sample may be carry-over from other donors' samples.

This chain uses TRBV4-3 with TRBJ1-1; D gene ambiguous. CDR3 length: 16 residues. V lost 2 bases and J lost 0, with 13 bases in between. Germline V gene data show CDR1 as LGHNA and CDR2 as YSLEER. As DNA, the CDR3 is TGCGCCAGCAGCCAACCACGAGGCAGCATGAACACTGAAGCTTTCTTT. It encodes CASSQPRGSMNTEAFF.

This clonotype was counted at least ten times. The chain has TRBV12-3 or TRBV12-4 and TRBJ1-3, with D unresolved. Trimming removed 0 bases at V and 0 bases at J, with 6 bases between. The CDR3 consists of 15 residues. Here the CDR3 DNA reads TGTGCCAGCAGTTTAGCCTCCACCTCTGGAAACACCATATATTTT. As protein: CASSLASTSGNTIYF.

This clonotype was counted a few times. V is TRBV24-1 and J is TRBJ2-2, with D uncertain. V shed 11 bases and J shed 7 bases, with 13 bases lying between them. This CDR3 region has 12 residues. The germline CDR1 and CDR2 sequences are KGHDR and SFDVKD. CDR3 sequence (DNA): TGTGCCATCCTTCCGGCCGTCGGGGAGCTGTTTTTT. Translated: CAILPAVGELFF.

The genes are TRBV24-1 and TRBJ2-2; D call uncertain. CDR3 length equals 13 residues. CDR1 KGHDR and CDR2 SFDVKD come from the germline V gene. Trimming pared 1 base from V and 4 bases from J, leaving 3 bases between. In DNA form, the CDR3 reads TGTGCCACCAGTGATTTTGTCACCGGGGAGCTGTTTTTT. Encoded protein: CATSDFVTGELFF.

This chain uses TRBV6-6 with TRBJ2-5; tentative D call: TRBD1 (6 bases). With 7 bases removed from V and 4 bases from J, the gap between germline ends came to 13 bases. CDR1 and CDR2 (germline): MNHNY, SVGAGI (reference sequence). The CDR3 sequence is 13 residues long. The CDR3 coding sequence is TGTGCCAGCAAAACAGGGAAAATAGAGACCCAGTACTTC. The encoded protein is CASKTGKIETQYF.

The sample holds many counts of this clonotype. The CDR3, as DNA: TGTGCCAGCAGCTTAGTGTCCAGCCACTACGAGCAGTACTTC. It yields the protein CASSLVSSHYEQYF. The chain has TRBV7-2 and TRBJ2-7, with D unresolved. Germline V CDR1 and CDR2: SGHTA, FQGNSA. V lost 1 base and J lost 3, with 10 bases in between. There are 14 residues in the CDR3. Full variable domain (remainder filled in from reference TRBV7-2 and TRBJ2-7): GAGVSQSPSNKVTEKGKDVELRCDPISGHTALYWYRQSLGQGLEFLIYFQGNSAPDKSGLPSDRFSAERTGGSVSTLTIQRTQQEDSAVYLCASSLVSSHYEQYFGPGTRLTVT.

This clonotype was recorded a few times. CDR3 region: CASSSVLLPYGYTF. CDR3 nucleotide sequence: TGTGCCAGCAGCTCCGTCCTGCTCCCCTATGGCTACACCTTC. The V and J genes are TRBV5-5 and TRBJ1-2; D remains ambiguous. This CDR3 spans 14 amino acids. In germline, CDR1 is SGHKS, CDR2 YYEKEE (reference sequence). V dropped 3 bases and J dropped 4 bases, with 13 bases sitting between them.

The CDR3 region has the DNA TGTGCCAGTAGGGAAAGGTCCGGGGTTGAAAAACTGTTTTTT. It codes for CASRERSGVEKLFF. The chain is built from TRBV19 and TRBJ1-4; no firm D call. The CDR3 extends over 14 amino acids. Deletions cut 6 bases from V and 7 bases from J, with 15 bases between. Per germline, CDR1 LNHDA and CDR2 SQIVND (reference sequence). The whole variable domain, remainder taken from reference TRBV19 and TRBJ1-4, is DGGITQSPKYLFRKEGQNVTLSCEQNLNHDAMYWYRQDPGQGLRLIYYSQIVNDFQKGDIAEGYSVSREKKESFPLTVTSAQKNPTAFYLCASRERSGVEKLFFGSGTQLSVL.

There are many counts of this clonotype. V gene TRBV7-2 combines with J gene TRBJ2-1; 7 bases map to TRBD2. CDR3 size: 15 residues. CDR1 and CDR2 from the germline V gene are SGHTA and FQGNSA. The trim removed 4 bases at V and 5 bases at J, leaving 8 bases unmatched. The DNA for the CDR3 is TGTGCCAGCAGCTCTGGGAGGGCCCCCCACAATGAGCAGTTCTTC. Translation: CASSSGRAPHNEQFF.

The chain couples TRBV20-1 to TRBJ1-1; 12 nucleotides line up with TRBD1. CDR3 length: 14 amino acids. With V trimmed by 1 base and J by 4 bases, 1 base remained unmatched. Germline V gene lookup returns CDR1 DFQATT and CDR2 SNEGSKA (reference sequence). CDR3: CSARGDRGRTEAFF. The DNA for the CDR3 is TGCAGTGCTAGAGGGGACAGGGGGCGCACTGAAGCTTTCTTT.

V usage is TRBV4-1 and J usage is TRBJ2-1; D gene ambiguous. Between the trimmed V and J ends, which lost 2 bases and 10 bases, there was a span of 12 bases. Per germline, CDR1 MGHRA and CDR2 YSYEKL. The CDR3 extends over 13 amino acids. CDR3 sequence: CASSQPLTGEQFF. CDR3 DNA: TGCGCCAGCAGCCAACCCTTGACGGGCGAGCAGTTCTTC.

The rearrangement uses TRBV6-1 and TRBJ1-6, with D unclear. The ends were cut back, 1 base at V and 3 bases at J, with 13 bases in the middle. The germline CDR1 and CDR2 sequences are MNHNS and SASEGT. The CDR3 runs to 17 residues. The CDR3 is CASSEVGSGFYNSPLHF. In DNA form, the CDR3 reads TGTGCCAGCAGTGAAGTCGGGTCCGGCTTCTATAATTCACCCCTCCACTTT.

This clonotype has more than one count but fewer than ten. The gene calls are TRBV2 and TRBJ2-1, with 9 nucleotides matching TRBD1. The CDR3 is 14 amino acids. Per the germline V gene, CDR1 is SNHLY and CDR2 is FYNNEI. The J segment lost 8 bases and the V segment lost 6 bases, leaving 8 bases of the junction unmatched. DNA of the CDR3: TGTGCCAGCAGGCCCTGGACAGGGGACGATGAGCAGTTCTTC. Its protein product is CASRPWTGDDEQFF. Using reference TRBV2 and TRBJ2-1 for the parts outside the CDR3, the full variable domain is EPEVTQTPSHQVTQMGQEVILRCVPISNHLYFYWYRQILGQKVEFLVSFYNNEISEKSEIFDDQFSVERPDGSNFTLKIRSTKLEDSAMYFCASRPWTGDDEQFFGPGTRLTVL.

The chain is built from TRBV11-2 and TRBJ2-7; 15 nucleotides align to TRBD2. The CDR3 is 15 residues long. V lost 5 bases and J lost 6; bases outside the gene matches: 5. Germline V lookup: CDR1 SGHAT, CDR2 FQNNGV. CDR3 sequence reads: CASSISGLAGGEQYF. As DNA, the CDR3 is TGTGCCAGCAGCATTTCGGGACTAGCGGGAGGCGAGCAGTACTTC.

The chain combines TRBV6-1 with TRBJ2-1; no definite D call. Deletions cut 6 bases from V and 5 bases from J, with 11 bases between. CDR1 and CDR2 from the germline V gene are MNHNS and SASEGT. CDR3 size: 13 residues. Here the CDR3 DNA reads TGTGCCAGCAGGCTTGGGCTGAACAATGAGCAGTTCTTC. The encoded protein is CASRLGLNNEQFF.

This clonotype was seen many times. Germline and junction disagree at one end, which may indicate a read error. V usage is TRBV6-2 or TRBV6-3 and J usage is TRBJ1-1; maybe TRBD1 (5 bases). The CDR3 has 13 residues. CDR1 is MNHEY and CDR2 is SVGEGT in the germline V gene. The CDR3 loop is CATQTGLNIEAFF. CDR3 nucleotide sequence: TGTGCCACGCAAACGGGACTCAACATTGAAGCTTTCTTT.

V and J are TRBV11-2 and TRBJ2-7; tentative D call: TRBD2 (5 bases). Germline values: CDR1 SGHAT, CDR2 FQNNGV. This CDR3 is 16 amino acids long. V shed 5 bases and J shed 0 bases, with 17 bases lying between them. The CDR3 coding sequence is TGTGCCAGCAGCCCAATCGAGGGAGAGGGCTCCTACGAGCAGTACTTC. Protein product: CASSPIEGEGSYEQYF. Combining the CDR3 with reference TRBV11-2 and TRBJ2-7 gives the whole variable domain EAGVAQSPRYKIIEKRQSVAFWCNPISGHATLYWYQQILGQGPKLLIQFQNNGVVDDSQLPKDRFSAERLKGVDSTLKIQPAKLEDSAVYLCASSPIEGEGSYEQYFGPGTRLTVT.

The DNA for the CDR3 is TGTGCCAGCAGCTCAAGGGGTTCGGGGTGGGCTGGCTACACCTTC. Its protein product is CASSSRGSGWAGYTF. The rearrangement joins TRBV7-2 to TRBJ1-2, with TRBD1 as a possible D gene (5 bases). The CDR3 is 15 residues long. The ends were cut back, 4 bases at V and 7 bases at J, with 19 bases in the middle. Germline V lookup: CDR1 SGHTA, CDR2 FQGNSA. Full variable domain (remainder filled in from reference TRBV7-2 and TRBJ1-2): GAGVSQSPSNKVTEKGKDVELRCDPISGHTALYWYRQSLGQGLEFLIYFQGNSAPDKSGLPSDRFSAERTGGSVSTLTIQRTQQEDSAVYLCASSSRGSGWAGYTFGSGTRLTVV.

The chain links TRBV6-1 to TRBJ2-1; the D is unclear. The V end lost 7 bases, the J end lost 0 bases, and 13 bases lay between the germline ends. The CDR3 is made up of 15 amino acids. Germline CDR1 MNHNS, CDR2 SASEGT. CDR3 residues: CASIGPSSSYNEQFF. The CDR3 bases are TGTGCCAGCATCGGCCCTAGTAGCTCCTACAATGAGCAGTTCTTC.

This clonotype was seen more than once but under ten times. This chain uses TRBV6-5 with TRBJ2-1, with 7 bases lining up with TRBD1. This CDR3 is 14 amino acids long. J gave up 8 bases and V 0 bases, and 4 bases lay outside the gene matches. CDR1 and CDR2 from the germline V gene are MNHEY and SVGAGI. The CDR3 reads CASSYSQGRDEQFF. The CDR3 DNA is TGTGCCAGCAGTTACTCACAGGGGCGGGATGAGCAGTTCTTC.

This clonotype was recorded many times. The J gene is TRBJ2-5, the V gene TRBV7-2; D gene ambiguous. Deletions cut 1 base from V and 2 bases from J, with 11 bases between. CDR3 length equals 15 residues. Germline V gives CDR1 SGHTA, CDR2 FQGNSA. The CDR3 loop is CASSLEVAGQETQYF. CDR3 in DNA: TGTGCCAGCAGCTTAGAGGTGGCAGGACAAGAGACCCAGTACTTC.

This clonotype has just a few counts. The V gene is TRBV5-1, the J gene TRBJ1-1; 10 positions agree with TRBD1. In germline, CDR1 is SGHRS, CDR2 YFSETQ. The CDR3 has 15 residues. With 2 bases clipped from V and 5 bases from J, the junction kept 6 bases outside the gene matches. Here the CDR3 DNA reads TGCGCCAGCAGCTTTACGACAGGGGGCAATACTGAAGCTTTCTTT. This translates into CASSFTTGGNTEAFF.

This clonotype came up a few times. This rearrangement joins TRBV6-2 or TRBV6-3 to TRBJ2-1, with D maybe TRBD1 (6 bases). V was clipped by 0 bases and J by 7 bases, with 13 bases between them. The CDR3 consists of 15 residues. In germline, CDR1 is MNHEY, CDR2 SVGEGT. CDR3 nucleotide sequence: TGTGCCAGCAGTTACTCGTCCAGGGGCGGGAATGAGCAGTTCTTC. As protein: CASSYSSRGGNEQFF.

Only a few counts were recorded for this clonotype. The gene calls are TRBV6-1 and TRBJ1-1; 7 bases align to TRBD1. The CDR3 is made up of 16 amino acids. The ends lost 6 bases at V and 4 bases at J; junction bases unmatched: 14. Germline CDR1 is MNHNS and CDR2 is SASEGT. The CDR3 region has the DNA TGTGCCAGCAGCCTACAGGGGTCGACGTCGAGCACTGAAGCTTTCTTT. Amino acid sequence: CASSLQGSTSSTEAFF.